This T cell receptor (beta chain) is drawn from a study of siplizumab effects on memory and regulatory T cells. The study's findings and limits: Alloreactive sequences that could be traced to unstimulated CD4+ memory cells showed a significant reduction under siplizumab. For siplizumab cultures, the suppressive function of their proliferating Tregs was not confirmed.

Notes on this clone: The antigen is not known.

The CDR3 runs 12 residues. The germline CDR1 and CDR2 sequences are MNHNS and SASEGT. The V gene lost 4 bases and the J gene lost 8 bases, with 9 bases spanning the gap. The protocol was immunoSEQ multiplex PCR, while the TCRdb copy is restricted to in-frame clones and leaves out a portion. The sample contains 90,000 to 120,000 clones, more than 85% of which appear only once. The chain recombines TRBV6-1 with TRBJ2-1; D is unclear. Sequencing input: Tregs sorted from blood. This receptor was obtained from a human donor in good health. The CDR3 reads CASSGLPHEQFF. The CDR3 DNA sequence: TGTGCCAGCAGTGGTCTCCCGCATGAGCAGTTCTTC.